This T cell receptor (beta chain) emerged from a study of beta chain features in type 1 diabetes. Study-level information: Examination covered some 110,000,000 sorted cells spanning all samples.

Every isolated RNA sample was fully reverse transcribed, so sequencing captured expressed TCRB transcripts. Some clones are missing from TCRdb's copy, which holds only in-frame ones; the method was immunoSEQ multiplex PCR. The sample lists some 150,000 clones; around 10% were seen once. From germline, CDR1 is SEHNR and CDR2 FQNEAQ (reference sequence). This CDR3 has 15 amino acids. V was shortened by 2 bases and J by 4 bases, with 11 bases between the two germline ends. Findings of the study overall: Equally in patients and controls, shorter templates might have been favored by PCR. All four CD4+ subsets of Type 1 diabetes patients contained TCRB CDR3s that were moderately but significantly shorter.

Purity exceeded 98% in all sorted populations. This clone was counted many times. Antigen specificity is unknown. The TCR comes from a man aged 18 to 35 in good health. The gene calls are TRBV7-9 and TRBJ2-2; a weak D match, TRBD2 (5 bases). The specimen was central memory CD4+ T cells from blood. CDR3 in amino acids: CASSLMGVGTGELFF. In nucleotides, the CDR3 is TGTGCCAGCAGCTTAATGGGAGTTGGCACCGGGGAGCTGTTTTTT.